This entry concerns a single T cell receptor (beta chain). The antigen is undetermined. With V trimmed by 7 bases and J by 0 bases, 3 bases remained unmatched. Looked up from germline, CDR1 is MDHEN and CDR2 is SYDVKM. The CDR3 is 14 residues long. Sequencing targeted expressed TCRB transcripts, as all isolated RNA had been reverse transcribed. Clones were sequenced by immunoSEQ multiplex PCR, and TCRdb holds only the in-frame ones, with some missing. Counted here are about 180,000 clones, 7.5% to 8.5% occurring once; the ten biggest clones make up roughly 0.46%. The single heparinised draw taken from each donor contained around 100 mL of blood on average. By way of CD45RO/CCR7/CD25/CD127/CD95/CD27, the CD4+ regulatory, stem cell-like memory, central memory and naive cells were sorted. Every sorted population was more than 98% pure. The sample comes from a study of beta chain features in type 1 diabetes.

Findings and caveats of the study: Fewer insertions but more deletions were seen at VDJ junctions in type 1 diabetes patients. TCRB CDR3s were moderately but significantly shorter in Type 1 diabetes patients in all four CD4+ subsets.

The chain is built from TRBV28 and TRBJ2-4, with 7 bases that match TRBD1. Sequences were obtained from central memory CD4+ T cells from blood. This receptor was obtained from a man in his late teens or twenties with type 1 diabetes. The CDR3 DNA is TGTGCCAGCAATGAGGGGGCAGCCAAAAACATTCAGTACTTC. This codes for CASNEGAAKNIQYF.